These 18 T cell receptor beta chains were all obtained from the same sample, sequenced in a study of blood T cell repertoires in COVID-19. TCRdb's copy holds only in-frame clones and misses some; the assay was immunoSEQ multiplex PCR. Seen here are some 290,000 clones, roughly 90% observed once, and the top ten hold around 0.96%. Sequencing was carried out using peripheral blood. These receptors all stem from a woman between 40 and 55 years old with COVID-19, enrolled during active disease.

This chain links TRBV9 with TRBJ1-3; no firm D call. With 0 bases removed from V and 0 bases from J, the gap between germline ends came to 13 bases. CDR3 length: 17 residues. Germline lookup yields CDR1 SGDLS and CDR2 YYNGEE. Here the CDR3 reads CASSVVPASGSGNTIYF. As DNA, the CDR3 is TGTGCCAGCAGCGTAGTACCTGCCTCGGGCTCTGGAAACACCATATATTTT. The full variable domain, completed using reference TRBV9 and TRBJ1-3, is DSGVTQTPKHLITATGQRVTLRCSPRSGDLSVYWYQQSLDQGLQFLIQYYNGEERAKGNILERFSAQQFPDLHSELNLSSLELGDSALYFCASSVVPASGSGNTIYFGEGSWLTVV.

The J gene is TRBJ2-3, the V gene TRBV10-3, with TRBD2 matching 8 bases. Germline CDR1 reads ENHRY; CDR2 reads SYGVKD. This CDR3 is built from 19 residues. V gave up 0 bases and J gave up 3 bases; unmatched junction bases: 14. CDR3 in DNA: TGTGCCATCAGTGAGTCGGAAGGTTTAGGGACTAGAATGACAGATACGCAGTATTTT. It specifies CAISESEGLGTRMTDTQYF.

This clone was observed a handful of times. CDR3 nucleotides: TGTGCCAGCAGCCAAGGGTTCGGGGGACAGACCTATGGCTACACCTTC. It codes for CASSQGFGGQTYGYTF. The chain has TRBV3-1 (or the pseudogene TRBV3-2) and TRBJ1-2, with 7 bases identical to TRBD1. The CDR3 is made up of 16 amino acids. Germline CDR1 and CDR2: LGHDT and YNNKEL (reference sequence). Trimming removed 1 base from V and 4 bases from J; junction bases left unmatched: 9.

CDR3 in DNA: TGCAGCGTTCTTCCCCGTCGGACAGACAGGGGCGAGTCACCCCTCCACTTT. Translation: CSVLPRRTDRGESPLHF. The rearrangement links TRBV29-1 to TRBJ1-6; TRBD1 matches at 8 bases. V shed 5 bases and J 10 bases; nucleotides not matched to a gene: 19. Germline CDR1 reads SQVTM; CDR2 reads ANQGSEA. This CDR3 is 17 amino acids long.

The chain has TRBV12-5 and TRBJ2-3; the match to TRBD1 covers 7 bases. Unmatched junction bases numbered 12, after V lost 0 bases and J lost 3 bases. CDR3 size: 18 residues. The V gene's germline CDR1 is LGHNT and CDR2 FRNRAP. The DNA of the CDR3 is TGTGCTAGTGGTTTGGTACTCGTCCCACGGGACAGAACAGATACGCAGTATTTT. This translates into CASGLVLVPRDRTDTQYF. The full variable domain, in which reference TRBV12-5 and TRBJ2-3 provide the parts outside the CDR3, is DARVTQTPRHKVTEMGQEVTMRCQPILGHNTVFWYRQTMMQGLELLAYFRNRAPLDDSGMPKDRFSAEMPDATLATLKIQPSEPRDSAVYFCASGLVLVPRDRTDTQYFGPGTRLTVL.

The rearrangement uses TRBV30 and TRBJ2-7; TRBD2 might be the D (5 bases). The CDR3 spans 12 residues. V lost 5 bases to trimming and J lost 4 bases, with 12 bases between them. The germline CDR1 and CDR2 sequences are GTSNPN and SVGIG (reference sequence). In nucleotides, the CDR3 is TGTGCCTGGCGGGATATCAAATACGAGCAGTACTTC. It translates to CAWRDIKYEQYF.

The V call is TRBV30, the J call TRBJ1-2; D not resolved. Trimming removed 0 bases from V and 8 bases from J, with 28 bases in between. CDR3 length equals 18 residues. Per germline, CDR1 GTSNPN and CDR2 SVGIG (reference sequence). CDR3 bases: TGTGCCTGGAGTGTACGGGGATGGAATAACCCCAATCCGGGAGGCTACACCTTC. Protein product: CAWSVRGWNNPNPGGYTF.

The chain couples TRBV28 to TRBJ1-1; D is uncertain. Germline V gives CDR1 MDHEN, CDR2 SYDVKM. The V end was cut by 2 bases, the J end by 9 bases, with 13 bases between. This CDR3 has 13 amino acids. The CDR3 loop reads CASSLGQVPKAFF. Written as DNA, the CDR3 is TGTGCCAGCAGTTTAGGGCAGGTACCAAAAGCTTTCTTT.

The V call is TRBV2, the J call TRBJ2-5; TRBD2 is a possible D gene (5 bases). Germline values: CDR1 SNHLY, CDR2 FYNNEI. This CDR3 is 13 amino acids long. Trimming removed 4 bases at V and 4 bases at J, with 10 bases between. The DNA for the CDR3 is TGTGCCAGCAGTGTGAGCCGGGGAGAGACCCAGTACTTC. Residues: CASSVSRGETQYF. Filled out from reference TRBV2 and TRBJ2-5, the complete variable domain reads EPEVTQTPSHQVTQMGQEVILRCVPISNHLYFYWYRQILGQKVEFLVSFYNNEISEKSEIFDDQFSVERPDGSNFTLKIRSTKLEDSAMYFCASSVSRGETQYFGPGTRLLVL.

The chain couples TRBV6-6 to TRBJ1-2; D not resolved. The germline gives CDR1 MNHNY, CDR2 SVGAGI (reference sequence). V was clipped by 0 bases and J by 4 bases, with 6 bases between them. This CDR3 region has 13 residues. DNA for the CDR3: TGTGCCAGCAGTTACTCGCTCAGCTATGGCTACACCTTC. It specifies CASSYSLSYGYTF.

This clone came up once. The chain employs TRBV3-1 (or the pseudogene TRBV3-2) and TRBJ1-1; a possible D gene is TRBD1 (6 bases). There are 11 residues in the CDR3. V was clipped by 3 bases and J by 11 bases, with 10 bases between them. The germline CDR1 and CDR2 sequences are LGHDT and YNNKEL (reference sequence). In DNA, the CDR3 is TGTGCCAGCAGCCAGGGGGCTGGGGCTTTCTTT. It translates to CASSQGAGAFF.

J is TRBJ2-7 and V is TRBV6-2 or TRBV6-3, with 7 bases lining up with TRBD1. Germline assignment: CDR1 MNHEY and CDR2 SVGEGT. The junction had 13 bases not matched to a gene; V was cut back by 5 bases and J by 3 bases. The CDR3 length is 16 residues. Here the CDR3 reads CASSPNPWTGLYEQYF. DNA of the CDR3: TGTGCCAGCAGTCCGAACCCGTGGACAGGACTCTACGAGCAGTACTTC.

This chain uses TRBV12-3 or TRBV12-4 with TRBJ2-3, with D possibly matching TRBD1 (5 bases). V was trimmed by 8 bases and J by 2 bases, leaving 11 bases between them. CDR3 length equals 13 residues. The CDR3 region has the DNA TGTGCCAGCCCGGCAGGGATCACAGATACGCAGTATTTT. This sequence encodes CASPAGITDTQYF.

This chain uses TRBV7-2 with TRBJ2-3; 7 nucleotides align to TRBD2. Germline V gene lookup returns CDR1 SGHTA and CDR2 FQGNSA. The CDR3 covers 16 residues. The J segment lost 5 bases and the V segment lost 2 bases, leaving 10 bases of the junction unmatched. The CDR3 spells CASSLSSGLGGDTQYF. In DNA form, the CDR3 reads TGTGCCAGCAGCTTAAGTAGTGGACTAGGTGGAGATACGCAGTATTTT.

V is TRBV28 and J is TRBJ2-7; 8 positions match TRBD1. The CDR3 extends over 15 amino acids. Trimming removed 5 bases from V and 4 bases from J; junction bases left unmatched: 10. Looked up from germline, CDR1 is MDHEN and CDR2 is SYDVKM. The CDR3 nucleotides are TGTGCCAGCAGTGGGTCTGCAGGGGGCAAATACGAGCAGTACTTC. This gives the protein CASSGSAGGKYEQYF.

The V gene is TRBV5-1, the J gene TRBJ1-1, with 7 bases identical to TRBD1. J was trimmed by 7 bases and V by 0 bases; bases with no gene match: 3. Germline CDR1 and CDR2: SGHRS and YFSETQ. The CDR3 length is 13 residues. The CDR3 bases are TGCGCCAGCAGCTTGGTCGGGACAGATGAAGCTTTCTTT. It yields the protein CASSLVGTDEAFF.

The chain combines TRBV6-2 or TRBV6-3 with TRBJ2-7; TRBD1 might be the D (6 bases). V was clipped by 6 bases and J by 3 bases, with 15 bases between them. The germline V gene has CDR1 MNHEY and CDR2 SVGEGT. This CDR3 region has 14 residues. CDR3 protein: CASSYTGPGYEQYF. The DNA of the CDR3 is TGTGCCAGCAGCTATACAGGGCCGGGCTACGAGCAGTACTTC.

CDR3 region: CASSLQSLNTGELFF. The CDR3 bases are TGTGCCAGCAGCCTCCAGTCCCTTAACACCGGGGAGCTGTTTTTT. The J gene is TRBJ2-2, the V gene TRBV7-3; D gene ambiguous. Trimming took 5 bases from V and 2 from J, leaving 12 bases between them. Germline CDR1 is SGHTA and CDR2 is FQGTGA. There are 15 residues in the CDR3.